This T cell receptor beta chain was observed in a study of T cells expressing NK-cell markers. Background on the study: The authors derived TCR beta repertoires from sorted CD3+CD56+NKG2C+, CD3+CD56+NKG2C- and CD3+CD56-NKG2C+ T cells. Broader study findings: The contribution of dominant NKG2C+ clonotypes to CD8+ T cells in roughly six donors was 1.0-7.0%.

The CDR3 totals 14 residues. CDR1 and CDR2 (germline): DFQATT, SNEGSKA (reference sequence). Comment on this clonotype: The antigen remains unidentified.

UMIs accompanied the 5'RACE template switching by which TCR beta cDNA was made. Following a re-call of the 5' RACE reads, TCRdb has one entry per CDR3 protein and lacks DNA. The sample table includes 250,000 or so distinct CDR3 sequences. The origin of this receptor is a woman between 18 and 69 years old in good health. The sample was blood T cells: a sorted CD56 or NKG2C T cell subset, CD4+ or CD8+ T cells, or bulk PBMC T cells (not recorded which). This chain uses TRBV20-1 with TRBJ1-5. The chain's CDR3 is CSAGNVRGNQPQHF.